The clone carrying this T cell receptor (beta chain) was counted once. This sample was taken from a study of T cell changes during pregnancy in multiple sclerosis. V was cut by 7 bases and J by 3 bases, with 16 bases left in between. The CDR3 has 14 residues. Germline V gene sequence: CDR1 MNHNS, CDR2 SASEGT. TCRdb's copy holds only in-frame clones and misses some; the assay was immunoSEQ multiplex PCR. The sample consists of more than 25,000 clones, 75% to 95% of them appearing once. The origin of this receptor is a female donor in good health, enrolled as a control in a pregnancy study. V gene TRBV6-1 combines with J gene TRBJ2-7, with D possibly TRBD2 on 5 matching bases. The sequencing here drew on CD8+ T cells from peripheral blood mononuclear cells, taken in the second trimester of pregnancy. As DNA, the CDR3 is TGTGCCAGCATACCTGTGGATGAGGGCTACGAGCAGTACTTC. Translated, it gives CASIPVDEGYEQYF.